This T cell receptor (beta chain) stems from a study of shared clonotypes between healthy human individuals. Overall study results and limits: Investigators collected only blood, and repertoires in tissues likely differ. It was the non-shared clonotypes that had lower generation probabilities than clonotypes shared by all four donors.

This CDR3 has 16 amino acids. Trimming removed 6 bases from V and 1 base from J, with 18 bases in between. CDR1 and CDR2 (germline): ENHRY, SYGVKD. The investigators split CD4+ cells into a CD45RA+ naive subset and a CD45RA-negative memory subset. The protocol was immunoSEQ multiplex PCR, while the TCRdb copy is restricted to in-frame clones and leaves out a portion. The sample contains millions of clones, 85% to 95% of which appear only once. About this clone: The antigen remains undetermined.

The chain joins TRBV10-3 to TRBJ1-1; a possible D gene is TRBD1 (5 bases). This clonotype was sampled from a young man in good health. Some clones in this sample may be carry-over from other donors' samples. Sequencing was performed on naive CD4+ T cells from PBMCs. The subset here: CD45RA+ positively selected. The CDR3 sequence: CAISGIQTGTNTEAFF. The CDR3 DNA reads TGTGCCATCAGCGGTATTCAAACAGGAACGAACACTGAAGCTTTCTTT.